The 16 T cell receptor beta chains given below trace back to one sample, sequenced in a study of technical replicates of blood from several donors. The protocol was immunoSEQ multiplex PCR, while the TCRdb copy is restricted to in-frame clones and leaves out a portion. The sample yields about 70,000 clones, roughly 92% seen once. Sequencing input: T cells isolated from PBMCs. Source of these receptors: a human donor in good health.

The V and J genes are TRBV5-1 and TRBJ2-7, with 9 bases aligning to TRBD2. Germline V gives CDR1 SGHRS, CDR2 YFSETQ. V was clipped by 0 bases and J by 3 bases; unmatched bases: 1. The CDR3 runs to 14 residues. The CDR3 DNA reads as TGCGCCAGCAGCTTGGTTAGCGGGAGCTACGAGCAGTACTTC. Its protein is CASSLVSGSYEQYF.

The V and J genes are TRBV19 and TRBJ1-1; D gene uncertain. This CDR3 has 17 residues. The germline gives CDR1 LNHDA, CDR2 SQIVND (reference sequence). V lost 0 bases and J 0 bases, leaving 14 bases between the germline ends. CDR3 nucleotide sequence: TGTGCCAGTAGTATAGATCGTGACAATTCCATGAACACTGAAGCTTTCTTT. Residues: CASSIDRDNSMNTEAFF. The variable domain in full, with the rest retrieved from reference TRBV19 and TRBJ1-1, is DGGITQSPKYLFRKEGQNVTLSCEQNLNHDAMYWYRQDPGQGLRLIYYSQIVNDFQKGDIAEGYSVSREKKESFPLTVTSAQKNPTAFYLCASSIDRDNSMNTEAFFGQGTRLTVV.

V usage is TRBV11-2 and J usage is TRBJ2-2; the match to TRBD2 covers 11 bases. The germline gives CDR1 SGHAT, CDR2 FQNNGV. The CDR3 has 16 amino acids. V lost 3 bases, J lost 1 base, and 1 base stayed unmatched. The CDR3 protein is CASSLGTSGNTGELFF. CDR3 nucleotide sequence: TGTGCCAGCAGCTTGGGGACTAGCGGGAACACCGGGGAGCTGTTTTTT.

This sequence joins TRBV9 and TRBJ2-5, with 10 bases fitting TRBD2. The germline CDR1 and CDR2 sequences are SGDLS and YYNGEE. The CDR3 is made up of 13 amino acids. The V segment lost 7 bases and the J segment 4 bases; nucleotides outside the gene matches: 4. CDR3: CASGRLAGETQYF. In DNA, the CDR3 is TGTGCCAGCGGAAGACTAGCGGGAGAGACCCAGTACTTC.

V is TRBV9 and J is TRBJ2-2; D may be TRBD1 (6 bases). The V and J ends lost 0 bases and 9 bases respectively, with 15 bases between them. The germline V gene has CDR1 SGDLS and CDR2 YYNGEE. CDR3 size: 15 residues. The CDR3 DNA is TGTGCCAGCAGCGTAGAACAGGGTGTCGGTAGGGAGCTGTTTTTT. Amino acids: CASSVEQGVGRELFF.

This clone was counted between two and nine times. The chain recombines TRBV7-3 with TRBJ1-1, with a tentative D call TRBD1 (6 bases). The CDR3 sequence is 14 residues long. Per germline, CDR1 SGHTA and CDR2 FQGTGA. The germline V and J ends were trimmed by 1 base and 5 bases, with 11 bases remaining between them. CDR3 bases: TGTGCCAGCAGCTTAAGGGGGCTGGGGACTGAAGCTTTCTTT. It yields the protein CASSLRGLGTEAFF.

V and J are TRBV5-1 and TRBJ2-3; 8 nucleotides match TRBD1. This CDR3 contains 15 residues. The junction had 3 bases not matched to a gene; V was cut back by 2 bases and J by 1 base. Germline V gene lookup returns CDR1 SGHRS and CDR2 YFSETQ. The CDR3 nucleotides read TGCGCCAGCAGCTTTTCGACAGGGGGCACAGATACGCAGTATTTT. Amino acids: CASSFSTGGTDTQYF.

The chain has TRBV27 and TRBJ2-7; the match to TRBD2 covers 11 bases. Germline loops: CDR1 MNHEY, CDR2 SMNVEV (reference sequence). CDR3 length equals 14 residues. The V and J ends lost 3 bases and 3 bases, in that order; junction bases with no gene match: 1. CDR3 nucleotide sequence: TGTGCCAGCAGTTTGACTAGCGGGATCTACGAGCAGTACTTC. This sequence encodes CASSLTSGIYEQYF.

V usage is TRBV5-4 and J usage is TRBJ1-4; TRBD1 aligns across 8 bases. CDR3 size: 15 residues. V shed 4 bases and J 8 bases; nucleotides not matched to a gene: 10. The germline V gene encodes CDR1 SGHNT and CDR2 YYREEE (reference sequence). CDR3 sequence: CASSKRKSGGEKLFF. The CDR3 region has the DNA TGTGCCAGCAGCAAACGAAAGTCAGGGGGCGAAAAACTGTTTTTT.

V usage is TRBV28 and J usage is TRBJ1-4, with TRBD1 matching over 7 bases. The CDR3 has 14 amino acids. Germline values: CDR1 MDHEN, CDR2 SYDVKM. V lost 2 bases and J lost 6; bases outside the gene matches: 3. This CDR3 is CASSLRGLYEKLFF. In DNA, the CDR3 is TGTGCCAGCAGTTTAAGGGGGCTCTATGAAAAACTGTTTTTT.

The chain carries TRBV30 and TRBJ1-1; D is unresolved. This CDR3 has 12 residues. V lost 3 bases, J lost 4 bases, and 9 bases lay in between. Germline CDR1 GTSNPN, CDR2 SVGIG (reference sequence). As DNA, the CDR3 is TGTGCCTGGAGCTCAGGAACCACTGAAGCTTTCTTT. Its protein is CAWSSGTTEAFF.

V usage is TRBV19 and J usage is TRBJ1-5; 7 nucleotides match TRBD1. V lost 6 bases and J lost 5; bases outside the gene matches: 13. Per germline, CDR1 LNHDA and CDR2 SQIVND (reference sequence). The CDR3 loop spans 16 amino acids. CDR3 in amino acids: CASSDSGTANYQPQHF. The CDR3 region has the DNA TGTGCCAGTAGCGATTCCGGGACAGCCAACTATCAGCCCCAGCATTTT.

This clone has only one observation. This chain links TRBV29-1 with TRBJ2-7; D may be TRBD1 (6 bases). Germline V gives CDR1 SQVTM, CDR2 ANQGSEA. The CDR3 is 12 residues long. V lost 5 bases to trimming and J lost 2 bases, with 10 bases between them. In nucleotides, the CDR3 is TGCAGCGTTTATGGACAGACCTACGAGCAGTACTTC. Protein: CSVYGQTYEQYF.

The chain joins TRBV28 to TRBJ2-5, with a weak D call TRBD1 (6 bases). Deletions cut 4 bases from V and 9 bases from J, with 12 bases between. The CDR3 loop spans 12 amino acids. The V gene's germline CDR1 is MDHEN and CDR2 SYDVKM. The CDR3 here is CASSSYREPQYF. The CDR3 DNA is TGTGCCAGCAGTTCGTACAGGGAGCCCCAGTACTTC.

The genes are TRBV7-3 and TRBJ2-6; D is unclear. The CDR3 is 13 residues long. The germline V gene encodes CDR1 SGHTA and CDR2 FQGTGA. Trimming shortened V by 8 bases and J by 2 bases, and 7 bases separated the two germline ends. As DNA, the CDR3 is TGTGCCAGCGGTCAGGCTGGGGCCAACGTCCTGACTTTC. It yields the protein CASGQAGANVLTF. The full variable domain, in which reference TRBV7-3 and TRBJ2-6 provide the parts outside the CDR3, is GAGVSQTPSNKVTEKGKYVELRCDPISGHTALYWYRQSLGQGPEFLIYFQGTGAADDSGLPNDRFFAVRPEGSVSTLKIQRTERGDSAVYLCASGQAGANVLTFGAGSRLTVL.

The chain links TRBV27 to TRBJ1-2; D may be TRBD1 (5 bases). The CDR3 loop spans 12 amino acids. Trimming took 7 bases from V and 8 from J, leaving 14 bases between them. CDR1 is MNHEY, CDR2 SMNVEV, per germline (reference sequence). The CDR3: CASTDSIGGYTF. The CDR3 bases are TGTGCCAGCACTGACAGTATCGGAGGCTACACCTTC.